Following are 4 T cell receptor beta chains from one sample sequenced in a study of T cell clusters in autoimmune cytopenias. One tube held mixed TRB-A and TRB-B primer pools for touch-down PCR. Reprocessing the multiplex PCR reads, TCRdb reports a single entry for every CDR3 protein and omits DNA. This sample's table reports roughly 4,200 distinct CDR3 sequences. TRB amplification used around 0.25 ug of peripheral blood genomic DNA. This same sample was also taken into another study, of T cell repertoires in aging, cancer and after chemotherapy.

The sample taken for sequencing was peripheral blood. The origin of the receptors is a human donor in good health.

This rearrangement joins TRBV27 to TRBJ2-1; without DNA, the TCRdb call of TRBD2 cannot be checked. This CDR3 has 15 amino acids. Germline V lookup: CDR1 MNHEY, CDR2 SMNVEV (reference sequence). This chain's CDR3 is CASSLTSGGRDEQFF.

The genes are TRBV19 and TRBJ1-1; the TCRdb call, TRBD1, lacks DNA for checking. The germline V gene has CDR1 LNHDA and CDR2 SQIVND (reference sequence). The CDR3 is made up of 16 amino acids. CDR3 sequence: CASSPFETGPHTEAFF.

The chain is built from TRBV4-2 and TRBJ2-1; TCRdb picks TRBD2, but there is no DNA to check that call. The CDR3 length is 15 residues. Germline V CDR1 and CDR2: LGHNA, YNFKEQ. The CDR3 here is CASSLAAGPHNEQFF.

The gene calls are TRBV12-3 or TRBV12-4 and TRBJ2-2; TCRdb returns TRBD1, unconfirmable since there is no DNA. The CDR3 is 14 residues long. The CDR3 is CASEGGGSTGELFF.